This TCR beta chain is drawn from a study of early T cells in non-severe SARS-CoV-2 infection. This clonotype was found a few times. TCRdb passed the 5' RACE reads through MiXCR, listing each CDR3 protein once. This table holds about 22,000 distinct CDR3 sequences, about 3.7% found once. The V end lost 5 bases, the J end lost 6 bases, and 13 bases lay between the germline ends. This CDR3 spans 14 amino acids. The sequence derives from an adult who was a healthcare worker with PCR-confirmed SARS-CoV-2 infection or an uninfected control (not recorded which). Sequenced sample: whole blood. The rearrangement joins TRBV12-3 or TRBV12-4 to TRBJ1-4; tentative D call: TRBD1 (6 bases). Written as DNA, the CDR3 is TGTGCCAGCAGTAAGACAGGATGGGATGAAAAACTGTTTTTT. It yields the protein CASSKTGWDEKLFF.